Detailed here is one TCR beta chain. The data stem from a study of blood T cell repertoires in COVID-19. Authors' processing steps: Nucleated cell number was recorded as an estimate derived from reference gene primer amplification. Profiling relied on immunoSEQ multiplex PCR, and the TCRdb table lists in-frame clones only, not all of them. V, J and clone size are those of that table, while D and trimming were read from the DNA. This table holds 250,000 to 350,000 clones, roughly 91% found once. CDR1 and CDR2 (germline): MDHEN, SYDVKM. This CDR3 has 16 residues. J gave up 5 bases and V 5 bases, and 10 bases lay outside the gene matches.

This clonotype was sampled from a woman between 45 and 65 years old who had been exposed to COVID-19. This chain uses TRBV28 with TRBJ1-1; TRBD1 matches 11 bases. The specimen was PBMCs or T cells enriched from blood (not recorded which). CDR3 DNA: TGTGCCAGCAGTCCCCCCGGACAGGGGGCGAAGACTGAAGCTTTCTTT. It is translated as CASSPPGQGAKTEAFF. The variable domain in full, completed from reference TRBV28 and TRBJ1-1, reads DVKVTQSSRYLVKRTGEKVFLECVQDMDHENMFWYRQDPGLGLRLIYFSYDVKMKEKGDIPEGYSVSREKKERFSLILESASTNQTSMYLCASSPPGQGAKTEAFFGQGTRLTVV.